Sequencing of this TCR beta chain was carried out in a study of blood T cell repertoires in COVID-19. CDR3 size: 13 residues. From germline, CDR1 is SGHTA and CDR2 FQGTGA. Trimming cost V 4 bases and J 2 bases, with 7 bases left between them. Per the authors' pipeline: Estimated nucleated cell counts came from reference gene primer amplification. The table came from immunoSEQ multiplex PCR; TCRdb's copy has only in-frame clones and leaves some out. From that table come the V and J calls and clone size; the DNA was used to work out D and trimming. The sample records about 92,000 clones, roughly nine tenths being singletons.

This receptor was taken from a human donor with active COVID-19. The donor label of this sample is uncertain. This rearrangement joins TRBV7-3 to TRBJ2-3; D remains unclear. Material: peripheral blood. CDR3 amino acids: CASSSRHTDTQYF. The CDR3, as DNA: TGTGCCAGCAGCTCCCGACACACAGATACGCAGTATTTT.